This TCR beta chain was captured in a study of identical twins. Whole-study findings and limits: Reduced insertions were recorded for abundant cord blood beta clonotypes, with no such pattern in memory repertoires.

Each CDR3 protein gets one entry after TCRdb re-called the 5' RACE reads with MiXCR. The sample gives 200,000 to 250,000 distinct CDR3 sequences, 5.5% to 7% of which show up once; approximately 3.6% is in the top ten. Per the germline V gene, CDR1 is DFQATT and CDR2 is SNEGSKA (reference sequence). The CDR3 has 13 residues. Trimming took off 3 bases at V and 3 bases at J, with 11 bases between the two ends. On this clonotype itself: Its specificity is unknown.

These same data were also listed under a study on yellow fever vaccine responses in identical twins.

The V and J genes are TRBV20-1 and TRBJ1-1; no clear D gene. The TCR comes from a woman between 18 and 30 years old in good health. The sample was memory (CD45RO+) T cells sorted from blood. The chain's CDR3 is CSARSLGYTEAFF. In DNA, the CDR3 is TGCAGTGCTAGGAGTCTGGGGTACACTGAAGCTTTCTTT.